The 17 T cell receptor beta chains below come from one sample, sequenced in a study of blood T cell repertoires in COVID-19. TCRdb's table, derived via immunoSEQ multiplex PCR, lists solely in-frame clones and lacks some. This table has 280,000 or so clones, roughly 90% appearing once. The material sequenced was PBMCs or T cells enriched from blood (not recorded which). The receptors shown here come from a woman aged 18 to 35 with acute COVID-19.

This clone is a singleton in its sample. V usage is TRBV27 and J usage is TRBJ1-1, with 12 bases identical to TRBD1. CDR3 length: 17 residues. Germline V gene sequence: CDR1 MNHEY, CDR2 SMNVEV (reference sequence). With V trimmed by 0 bases and J by 3 bases, 5 bases remained unmatched. The CDR3 sequence: CASSLSGTGGRYTEAFF. CDR3 in DNA: TGTGCCAGCAGTTTATCGGGGACAGGGGGCAGGTACACTGAAGCTTTCTTT.

The rearrangement links TRBV6-5 to TRBJ2-5; D is unresolved. Trimming shortened V by 7 bases and J by 5 bases, and 11 bases separated the two germline ends. Germline CDR1 and CDR2: MNHEY and SVGAGI. This CDR3 comprises 12 residues. The CDR3 region has the DNA TGTGCCAGCACCGAACACCGTGAGACCCAGTACTTC. Protein: CASTEHRETQYF.

The chain recombines TRBV18 with TRBJ2-2; 9 bases agree with TRBD1. The CDR3 sequence is 13 residues long. V shed 4 bases and J 6 bases; nucleotides not matched to a gene: 0. Per the germline V gene, CDR1 is KGHSH and CDR2 is LQKENI. The CDR3 reads CASSRQGAGELFF. CDR3 sequence (DNA): TGTGCCAGCTCACGACAGGGGGCCGGGGAGCTGTTTTTT.

The rearrangement uses TRBV27 and TRBJ2-7; TRBD1 is a possible D gene (6 bases). V was clipped by 5 bases and J by 2 bases, with 13 bases between them. The CDR3 length is 14 residues. CDR1 MNHEY and CDR2 SMNVEV come from the germline V gene (reference sequence). This chain's CDR3 is CASSTMGAAYEQYF. CDR3 nucleotides: TGTGCCAGCAGTACTATGGGGGCCGCCTACGAGCAGTACTTC.

The CDR3 DNA is TGCGCCAGCGCCCGTGGAGGGGGCAGGCACGAGCAGTACTTC. Encoded protein: CASARGGGRHEQYF. V gene TRBV5-1 combines with J gene TRBJ2-7, with D possibly matching TRBD1 (7 bases). Germline assignment: CDR1 SGHRS and CDR2 YFSETQ. The V gene lost 7 bases and the J gene lost 5 bases, with 19 bases spanning the gap. The length of the CDR3 is 14 residues.

The chain couples TRBV21-1 to TRBJ1-5; whether TRBD1, the table's D call, matches the DNA was not checked. TRBV21-1 is tagged as a pseudogene. This CDR3 has 18 amino acids. The CDR3: CASSKIRYGRDRGQPQHF. Here the CDR3 DNA reads TGTGCCAGCAGCAAAATCCGGTATGGCCGGGACAGGGGGCAGCCCCAGCATTTT.

The rearrangement joins TRBV28 to TRBJ2-1, with D possibly TRBD2 on 5 matching bases. The CDR3 loop spans 14 amino acids. Germline loops: CDR1 MDHEN, CDR2 SYDVKM. The V end was cut by 2 bases, the J end by 0 bases, with 5 bases between. CDR3 region: CASSLGSSYNEQFF. The CDR3 nucleotides are TGTGCCAGCAGTTTAGGGAGCTCCTACAATGAGCAGTTCTTC. The full variable domain, completed using reference TRBV28 and TRBJ2-1, is DVKVTQSSRYLVKRTGEKVFLECVQDMDHENMFWYRQDPGLGLRLIYFSYDVKMKEKGDIPEGYSVSREKKERFSLILESASTNQTSMYLCASSLGSSYNEQFFGPGTRLTVL.

V is TRBV28 and J is TRBJ1-1; the D gene is possibly TRBD1 (5 bases). V shed 1 base and J shed 3 bases, with 12 bases lying between them. This CDR3 spans 15 amino acids. Germline V lookup: CDR1 MDHEN, CDR2 SYDVKM. The CDR3 protein is CASSLSGYRDTEAFF. CDR3 nucleotides: TGTGCCAGCAGTTTATCAGGGTATAGGGACACTGAAGCTTTCTTT. Using reference TRBV28 and TRBJ1-1 for the parts outside the CDR3, the full variable domain is DVKVTQSSRYLVKRTGEKVFLECVQDMDHENMFWYRQDPGLGLRLIYFSYDVKMKEKGDIPEGYSVSREKKERFSLILESASTNQTSMYLCASSLSGYRDTEAFFGQGTRLTVV.

This clone was seen a single time. This sequence joins TRBV4-2 and TRBJ1-1; D might be TRBD1 (5 bases). The germline V gene encodes CDR1 LGHNA and CDR2 YNFKEQ. The CDR3 spans 14 residues. V lost 2 bases and J lost 4, with 11 bases in between. Here the CDR3 reads CASSQNTGGTEAFF. The CDR3 DNA reads as TGTGCCAGCAGCCAAAACACGGGGGGCACTGAAGCTTTCTTT.

The CDR3 sequence is CASSLQGREQFF. The CDR3 nucleotides are TGTGCCAGCAGTTTACAGGGAAGGGAGCAGTTCTTC. The rearrangement links TRBV27 to TRBJ2-1, with a weak D call TRBD1 (5 bases). This CDR3 is 12 amino acids long. CDR1 and CDR2 from the germline V gene are MNHEY and SMNVEV (reference sequence). With 2 bases removed from V and 10 bases from J, the gap between germline ends came to 9 bases.

A remark on this clone: An end of the junction differs from the germline gene, which may be a read error. V gene TRBV7-2 combines with J gene TRBJ1-2, with 10 bases fitting TRBD1. The germline CDR1 and CDR2 sequences are SGHTA and FQGNSA. CDR3 length: 12 residues. For the CDR3, the DNA is TGTGCCAGCAGCTTACAGACAGGGGGCTGCACCTTC. Its translation is CASSLQTGGCTF.

This rearrangement joins TRBV2 to TRBJ2-7; D possibly corresponds to TRBD2 (6 bases). The CDR3 contains 14 residues. From germline, CDR1 is SNHLY and CDR2 FYNNEI. Trimming removed 2 bases at V and 2 bases at J, with 10 bases between. The CDR3 DNA follows: TGTGCCAGCAGTGAACACGGCGGGGCCTACGAGCAGTACTTC. It yields the protein CASSEHGGAYEQYF.

This chain joins TRBV14 and TRBJ2-1; 10 nucleotides match TRBD2. The V and J ends lost 4 bases and 2 bases, in that order; junction bases with no gene match: 5. The germline CDR1 and CDR2 sequences are SGHDN and FVKESK. The CDR3 loop spans 16 amino acids. CDR3 coding DNA: TGTGCCAGCAGCCTGACTAGCGGGCCCCCCTACAATGAGCAGTTCTTC. Translated, it gives CASSLTSGPPYNEQFF.

This clone was observed a single time. This chain connects TRBV7-6 to TRBJ1-1; the match to TRBD1 covers 7 bases. The CDR3 covers 15 residues. Germline V CDR1 and CDR2: SGHVS, FNYEAQ. With V trimmed by 4 bases and J by 2 bases, 7 bases remained unmatched. The CDR3, as DNA: TGTGCCAGCAGCTACGGACAGGAACTAAACACTGAAGCTTTCTTT. Amino acids: CASSYGQELNTEAFF.

This chain uses TRBV11-2 with TRBJ2-7; possibly TRBD1 for D (6 bases). Germline values: CDR1 SGHAT, CDR2 FQNNGV. This CDR3 comprises 15 residues. V was cut by 3 bases and J by 5 bases, with 17 bases left in between. In DNA form, the CDR3 reads TGTGCCAGCAGCTTCGGACAGAGAGCCCCCCACGAGCAGTACTTC. It encodes CASSFGQRAPHEQYF.

CDR3 amino acids: CARTTGGSANTEAFF. CDR3 coding DNA: TGTGCCAGAACGACAGGGGGCTCGGCGAACACTGAAGCTTTCTTT. The V gene is TRBV2, the J gene TRBJ1-1; the match to TRBD1 covers 10 bases. The trim removed 9 bases at V and 1 base at J, leaving 8 bases unmatched. Germline V gene data show CDR1 as SNHLY and CDR2 as FYNNEI. The CDR3 has 15 amino acids.

The rearrangement uses TRBV19 and TRBJ1-1; TRBD1 might be the D (5 bases). Between the trimmed V and J ends, which lost 3 bases and 2 bases, there was a span of 13 bases. The CDR3 loop spans 15 amino acids. The V gene's germline CDR1 is LNHDA and CDR2 SQIVND (reference sequence). The CDR3 DNA sequence: TGTGCCAGTAGTATCCGTGAGACAGTAAACACTGAAGCTTTCTTT. This sequence encodes CASSIRETVNTEAFF.